The 29 T cell receptor beta chains reported below all come from one sample, sequenced in a study of beta chain features in type 1 diabetes. The authors reverse transcribed all of the isolated RNA, so sequencing captured expressed TCRB transcripts. Generated by immunoSEQ multiplex PCR, the TCRdb table keeps only in-frame clones and is missing some. The profile shows 250,000 to 350,000 clones, approximately 10% of them singletons. The sample was naive CD4+ T cells from blood. The receptors were gathered from a woman in her thirties in good health.

This clone showed up just a few times. This chain connects TRBV18 to TRBJ1-1; no clear D gene. CDR1 and CDR2 (germline): KGHSH, LQKENI. The CDR3 runs 13 residues. V was trimmed by 6 bases and J by 3 bases, leaving 11 bases between them. The CDR3 sequence is CASSHRQDTEAFF. CDR3 nucleotide sequence: TGTGCCAGCTCCCACCGGCAGGACACTGAAGCTTTCTTT.

In this sample, this clone turned up a few times. The chain recombines TRBV28 with TRBJ2-6; D perhaps matches TRBD1 (5 bases). CDR3 size: 18 residues. The V end lost 1 base, the J end lost 0 bases, and 13 bases lay between the germline ends. The V gene's germline CDR1 is MDHEN and CDR2 SYDVKM. The CDR3 region is CASSLSLFDSSGANVLTF. The CDR3 DNA follows: TGTGCCAGCAGTTTATCTCTCTTTGACAGCTCTGGGGCCAACGTCCTGACTTTC. Full variable domain (outside the CDR3, taken from reference TRBV28 and TRBJ2-6): DVKVTQSSRYLVKRTGEKVFLECVQDMDHENMFWYRQDPGLGLRLIYFSYDVKMKEKGDIPEGYSVSREKKERFSLILESASTNQTSMYLCASSLSLFDSSGANVLTFGAGSRLTVL.

This clone was counted between two and nine times. The same CDR3 is also encoded by other DNA sequences in this sample. V usage is TRBV7-2 and J usage is TRBJ2-1; a possible D gene is TRBD2 (5 bases). The V and J ends lost 1 base and 0 bases respectively, with 10 bases between them. The V gene's germline CDR1 is SGHTA and CDR2 FQGNSA. The CDR3 has 16 amino acids. The CDR3 here is CASSLVGGGSYNEQFF. The CDR3 nucleotides read TGTGCCAGCAGCTTAGTAGGAGGTGGCTCCTACAATGAGCAGTTCTTC. The full variable domain, rest sourced from reference TRBV7-2 and TRBJ2-1, is GAGVSQSPSNKVTEKGKDVELRCDPISGHTALYWYRQSLGQGLEFLIYFQGNSAPDKSGLPSDRFSAERTGGSVSTLTIQRTQQEDSAVYLCASSLVGGGSYNEQFFGPGTRLTVL.

This clone was observed a few times. The chain employs TRBV6-5 and TRBJ1-2, with 9 bases lining up with TRBD1. Germline loops: CDR1 MNHEY, CDR2 SVGAGI. This CDR3 comprises 14 residues. V lost 6 bases, J lost 3 bases, and 5 bases stayed unmatched. The CDR3 nucleotides read TGTGCCAGCAGCCGGGACAGGGATGACTATGGCTACACCTTC. It translates to CASSRDRDDYGYTF.

This clone was found a few times. This sequence joins TRBV23-1 and TRBJ2-5; D remains ambiguous. The J call may be mistaken, given a closer DNA end match to TRBJ2-7. TRBV23-1 is filed as an ORF, its function uncertain. This CDR3 spans 10 amino acids. The chain's CDR3 is CASSPYEQYF. The DNA for the CDR3 is TGCGCCAGCAGTCCGTACGAGCAGTACTTC.

This clone was seen more than once but under ten times. This sequence joins TRBV11-2 and TRBJ2-1, with 7 bases aligning to TRBD2. Germline lookup yields CDR1 SGHAT and CDR2 FQNNGV. The CDR3 has 14 residues. Unmatched junction bases numbered 9, after V lost 3 bases and J lost 10 bases. CDR3 sequence: CASSFAGGAGEQFF. The CDR3 nucleotides are TGTGCCAGCAGCTTCGCGGGTGGAGCGGGAGAGCAGTTCTTC.

On this clone itself: This same CDR3 is encoded by further DNA sequences in the sample. This chain uses TRBV9 with TRBJ2-1; 8 bases map to TRBD2. Germline V lookup: CDR1 SGDLS, CDR2 YYNGEE. The ends lost 0 bases at V and 4 bases at J; junction bases unmatched: 3. The CDR3 has 15 residues. CDR3: CASSVVAGSYNEQFF. The CDR3 nucleotides are TGTGCCAGCAGCGTAGTAGCGGGAAGTTACAATGAGCAGTTCTTC. Supplemented by reference TRBV9 and TRBJ2-1, the full variable domain reads DSGVTQTPKHLITATGQRVTLRCSPRSGDLSVYWYQQSLDQGLQFLIQYYNGEERAKGNILERFSAQQFPDLHSELNLSSLELGDSALYFCASSVVAGSYNEQFFGPGTRLTVL.

This chain connects TRBV7-9 to TRBJ2-7, with TRBD2 matching over 7 bases. The germline V gene has CDR1 SEHNR and CDR2 FQNEAQ (reference sequence). J was trimmed by 3 bases and V by 5 bases; bases with no gene match: 7. The CDR3 loop spans 14 amino acids. The CDR3 DNA is TGTGCCAGCAGCCCGGGGACTAACATCTACGAGCAGTACTTC. Protein product: CASSPGTNIYEQYF.

J is TRBJ2-7 and V is TRBV5-1; 15 bases line up with TRBD2. Unmatched junction bases numbered 11, after V lost 3 bases and J lost 7 bases. Germline CDR1 SGHRS, CDR2 YFSETQ. This CDR3 has 17 amino acids. The CDR3 DNA reads TGCGCCAGCAGCTCCGGGACTAGCGGGAGGAGGATGGGTGAGCAGTACTTC. Translated, it gives CASSSGTSGRRMGEQYF. The complete variable domain, with remaining parts taken from reference TRBV5-1 and TRBJ2-7, reads KAGVTQTPRYLIKTRGQQVTLSCSPISGHRSVSWYQQTPGQGLQFLFEYFSETQRNKGNFPGRFSGRQFSNSRSEMNVSTLELGDSALYLCASSSGTSGRRMGEQYFGPGTRLTVT.

This clone was seen only a few times. The genes are TRBV6-5 and TRBJ2-1; D remains unclear. The ends were cut back, 6 bases at V and 6 bases at J, with 12 bases in the middle. The CDR3 is made up of 13 amino acids. Germline loops: CDR1 MNHEY, CDR2 SVGAGI. The DNA for the CDR3 is TGTGCCAGCAGCCCACCTACGGGCAATGAGCAGTTCTTC. Amino acids: CASSPPTGNEQFF.

This clone was seen a handful of times. The chain employs TRBV15 and TRBJ1-2; D not resolved. V lost 0 bases to trimming and J lost 2 bases, with 13 bases between them. The germline V gene has CDR1 LNHNV and CDR2 YYDKDF (reference sequence). The CDR3 length is 16 residues. Written as DNA, the CDR3 is TGTGCCACCAGCAGAGACCGTGGGCAATTAAACTATGGCTACACCTTC. Its protein is CATSRDRGQLNYGYTF.

The table lists this clone with a few counts. The rearrangement links TRBV7-3 to TRBJ2-5; unclear D gene. The CDR3 is made up of 14 amino acids. V lost 0 bases and J 1 base, leaving 6 bases between the germline ends. Germline V gene lookup returns CDR1 SGHTA and CDR2 FQGTGA. The CDR3, as DNA: TGTGCCAGCAGCTTAACGGGCAGCCAAGAGACCCAGTACTTC. Its protein product is CASSLTGSQETQYF.

The chain carries TRBV6-1 and TRBJ2-5; TRBD1 matches 7 bases. The trim removed 5 bases at V and 5 bases at J, leaving 5 bases unmatched. The CDR3 has 13 residues. The germline gives CDR1 MNHNS, CDR2 SASEGT. CDR3 sequence reads: CASSHTGVETQYF. Here the CDR3 DNA reads TGTGCCAGCAGTCACACAGGGGTCGAGACCCAGTACTTC.

This rearrangement joins TRBV7-9 to TRBJ2-5; tentatively, D is TRBD1 (6 bases). The CDR3 sequence is 14 residues long. With 7 bases removed from V and 0 bases from J, the gap between germline ends came to 12 bases. Per the germline V gene, CDR1 is SEHNR and CDR2 is FQNEAQ (reference sequence). The CDR3 sequence is CASTKRGYQETQYF. Written as DNA, the CDR3 is TGTGCCAGCACCAAGAGGGGGTACCAAGAGACCCAGTACTTC.

The V call is TRBV29-1, the J call TRBJ2-2; D may be TRBD2 (5 bases). Germline assignment: CDR1 SQVTM and CDR2 ANQGSEA. The V end lost 7 bases, the J end lost 0 bases, and 12 bases lay between the germline ends. The CDR3 extends over 14 amino acids. The CDR3 DNA reads as TGCAGCGCGGGCAAGGAGGCGAACACCGGGGAGCTGTTTTTT. This sequence encodes CSAGKEANTGELFF.

The chain links TRBV11-3 to TRBJ2-3; 9 nucleotides align to TRBD1. In germline, CDR1 is SGHNT, CDR2 YENEEA. V lost 5 bases and J lost 3; bases outside the gene matches: 6. The CDR3 is 15 residues long. The CDR3 reads CASSPGTGKTDTQYF. Written as DNA, the CDR3 is TGTGCCAGCAGCCCAGGGACAGGGAAAACAGATACGCAGTATTTT. Full variable domain (missing parts from reference TRBV11-3 and TRBJ2-3): EAGVVQSPRYKIIEKKQPVAFWCNPISGHNTLYWYLQNLGQGPELLIRYENEEAVDDSQLPKDRFSAERLKGVDSTLKIQPAELGDSAVYLCASSPGTGKTDTQYFGPGTRLTVL.

V and J are TRBV7-2 and TRBJ2-7, with a tentative D call TRBD2 (6 bases). Germline CDR1 SGHTA, CDR2 FQGNSA. The CDR3 is 14 amino acids. V lost 5 bases to trimming and J lost 0 bases, with 11 bases between them. DNA of the CDR3: TGTGCCAGCAGCCCCCGGGGGTCCTCCTACGAGCAGTACTTC. Translated, it gives CASSPRGSSYEQYF.

V and J are TRBV28 and TRBJ2-1; 7 bases are shared with TRBD2. The CDR3 spans 17 residues. Germline CDR1 and CDR2: MDHEN and SYDVKM. J was trimmed by 5 bases and V by 4 bases; bases with no gene match: 14. The CDR3 bases are TGTGCCAGCAGTTCTACGGGCGGACTAGTTGTCCACAATGAGCAGTTCTTC. It translates to CASSSTGGLVVHNEQFF.

This chain joins TRBV29-1 and TRBJ2-1; 7 bases map to TRBD2. CDR1 and CDR2 from the germline V gene are SQVTM and ANQGSEA. The CDR3 totals 13 residues. The ends lost 7 bases at V and 4 bases at J; junction bases unmatched: 7. CDR3 sequence: CSERIAGYNEQFF. CDR3 in DNA: TGCAGCGAAAGGATAGCGGGTTACAATGAGCAGTTCTTC.

This clone has only a few counts. Other nucleotide sequences in the sample specify the same CDR3. The chain couples TRBV9 to TRBJ2-7, with D perhaps TRBD2 (5 bases). The germline CDR1 and CDR2 sequences are SGDLS and YYNGEE. This CDR3 is 14 amino acids long. Trimming left V 0 bases short and J 2 bases short, with 9 bases between. CDR3 sequence: CASSVGTGTYEQYF. In DNA form, the CDR3 reads TGTGCCAGCAGCGTAGGAACGGGAACCTACGAGCAGTACTTC.

This clone was seen more than once but under ten times. The chain couples TRBV9 to TRBJ2-3; possibly TRBD2 for D (5 bases). Germline V CDR1 and CDR2: SGDLS, YYNGEE. V was pared by 0 bases and J by 6 bases, with 11 bases between. The CDR3 runs 14 residues. The CDR3 region is CASSVVSSLDTQYF. The CDR3 DNA reads TGTGCCAGCAGCGTAGTGTCTAGCCTTGATACGCAGTATTTT.

This clone showed up just a few times. This chain uses TRBV18 with TRBJ1-1; TRBD1 agrees at 8 bases. The ends lost 5 bases at V and 5 bases at J; junction bases unmatched: 7. Germline V gives CDR1 KGHSH, CDR2 LQKENI. The length of the CDR3 is 14 residues. As DNA, the CDR3 is TGTGCCAGCTCAACTACCGGACAGGGTACTGAAGCTTTCTTT. Translated, it gives CASSTTGQGTEAFF. The variable domain in full, completed from reference TRBV18 and TRBJ1-1, reads NAGVMQNPRHLVRRRGQEARLRCSPMKGHSHVYWYRQLPEEGLKFMVYLQKENIIDESGMPKERFSAEFPKEGPSILRIQQVVRGDSAAYFCASSTTGQGTEAFFGQGTRLTVV.

The chain is built from TRBV19 and TRBJ2-7; 10 bases line up with TRBD2. CDR1 is LNHDA, CDR2 SQIVND, per germline (reference sequence). After removal of 2 bases from V and 3 bases from J, the junction contained 4 bases not matched to a gene. This CDR3 region has 15 residues. CDR3 sequence: CASSISSGRFYEQYF. For the CDR3, the DNA is TGTGCCAGTAGTATATCTAGCGGGAGATTCTACGAGCAGTACTTC.

The V and J genes are TRBV28 and TRBJ1-2; the match to TRBD1 covers 8 bases. CDR1 is MDHEN and CDR2 is SYDVKM in the germline V gene. J gave up 4 bases and V 2 bases, and 9 bases lay outside the gene matches. The CDR3 spans 16 residues. The CDR3, as DNA: TGTGCCAGCAGTTTAGCTACAGGGGGTGTTGGCTATGGCTACACCTTC. Encoded protein: CASSLATGGVGYGYTF.

This clone was observed at least ten times. The rearrangement uses TRBV29-1 and TRBJ2-7, with a possible D match to TRBD1 (6 bases). V was shortened by 6 bases and J by 6 bases, with 12 bases between the two germline ends. The CDR3 length is 11 residues. Per germline, CDR1 SQVTM and CDR2 ANQGSEA. DNA for the CDR3: TGCAGCGTGGGCACAGGGACCGAGCAGTACTTC. It encodes CSVGTGTEQYF.

The chain employs TRBV28 and TRBJ2-5; no reliable D call. The J call may not be correct, given that the DNA end is closer to TRBJ2-7. This CDR3 spans 12 amino acids. CDR1 MDHEN and CDR2 SYDVKM come from the germline V gene. The CDR3 DNA reads as TGTGCCAGCAGTTTGGACTCCTACGAGCAGTACTTC. As protein: CASSLDSYEQYF.

The chain couples TRBV18 to TRBJ2-5; 7 nucleotides line up with TRBD2. The CDR3 has 14 residues. Trimming at V came to 5 bases and at J to 5 bases, leaving 8 bases not matched to a gene. Germline lookup yields CDR1 KGHSH and CDR2 LQKENI. The CDR3 sequence is CASSSTSEGETQYF. CDR3 nucleotide sequence: TGTGCCAGCTCATCAACTAGCGAGGGCGAGACCCAGTACTTC.

This chain joins TRBV18 and TRBJ1-5, with a tentative D call TRBD1 (5 bases). V gave up 6 bases and J gave up 2 bases, with 11 bases separating them. This CDR3 is built from 14 residues. Germline V gene sequence: CDR1 KGHSH, CDR2 LQKENI. The CDR3 is CASSLGGGNQPQHF. CDR3 nucleotide sequence: TGTGCCAGCTCCCTCGGAGGGGGCAATCAGCCCCAGCATTTT.

This clone was seen only a few times. This chain connects TRBV28 to TRBJ2-5; possibly TRBD2 for D (5 bases). This CDR3 is 13 amino acids long. Germline-derived CDR1 and CDR2 are MDHEN and SYDVKM. Trimming cost V 3 bases and J 5 bases, with 10 bases left between them. CDR3 sequence: CASSFSRGETQYF. The DNA of the CDR3 is TGTGCCAGCAGTTTTTCCCGCGGGGAGACCCAGTACTTC.